This paragraph covers one TCR beta chain sequence. Its cognate antigen is unknown. This sample is part of a study of CD8+CD57+ T cells in acquired aplastic anemia. On the study more broadly: Mean DNA quantity obtained from sorted CD4+ and CD8+ cells was 2.5 to 4 ug. CD4+ reads averaged about 11 million in healthy donors. Study-wide points: Patients and controls were not found to differ significantly in CD8+ Simpson's diversity. The same twenty-nine CD8+ CDR3 sequences occurred in patients and in controls.

CDR3 and TCR beta VDJ profiling relied on genomic DNA as the template. Each CDR3 protein is one row after TCRdb ran MiXCR on the reads. The table records around 170,000 distinct CDR3 sequences, 50% to 75% of them present only once. Germline assignment: CDR1 MNHEY and CDR2 SMNVEV (reference sequence). The trim removed 5 bases at V and 3 bases at J, leaving 7 bases unmatched. There are 15 residues in the CDR3. V and J are TRBV27 and TRBJ2-5; 9 bases match TRBD2. This TCR was sampled from a human donor in good health. Source material: sorted CD4+, CD8+, or CD8+CD57+ T cells (not recorded which) from PBMCs. The CDR3 loop reads CASSPNPSGEETQYF. The CDR3 DNA follows: TGTGCCAGCAGTCCAAACCCTAGCGGGGAAGAGACCCAGTACTTC.